These 9 T cell receptor beta chains originate from one sample sequenced in a study of blood T cell repertoires in COVID-19. Clones were read by immunoSEQ multiplex PCR, and TCRdb kept only the in-frame ones, dropping some. The profile shows 380,000 or so clones, approximately 86% of them singletons. The sample was PBMCs or T cells enriched from blood (not recorded which). The source of these receptors is a woman aged 40 to 55 with acute COVID-19.

This chain connects TRBV6-5 to TRBJ2-3; 11 nucleotides align to TRBD2. The CDR3 covers 15 residues. Germline V CDR1 and CDR2: MNHEY, SVGAGI. The ends lost 5 bases at V and 9 bases at J; junction bases unmatched: 10. The chain's CDR3 is CASSNSGGAVGTQYF. CDR3 sequence (DNA): TGTGCCAGCAGTAATAGCGGGGGGGCCGTTGGAACGCAGTATTTT.

The rearrangement uses TRBV5-1 and TRBJ1-1; D might be TRBD1 (5 bases). Germline values: CDR1 SGHRS, CDR2 YFSETQ. Trimming removed 4 bases at V and 3 bases at J, with 13 bases between. The CDR3 sequence is 14 residues long. The CDR3 nucleotides are TGCGCCAGCAGCAGGGGACGGGAGGACACTGAAGCTTTCTTT. Translating it yields CASSRGREDTEAFF.

On this clone: This sample includes further DNA sequences coding for the same CDR3. The gene calls are TRBV3-1 (or the pseudogene TRBV3-2) and TRBJ1-2; TRBD1 might be the D (6 bases). Looked up from germline, CDR1 is LGHDT and CDR2 is YNNKEL (reference sequence). The ends were cut back, 4 bases at V and 5 bases at J, with 11 bases in the middle. The CDR3 is 13 amino acids. The CDR3 region is CASSPGHSYGYTF. The CDR3 DNA reads TGTGCCAGCAGCCCGGGACACTCTTATGGCTACACCTTC.

The rearrangement uses TRBV28 and TRBJ1-1; D remains ambiguous. V lost 8 bases and J lost 1, with 17 bases in between. Germline V CDR1 and CDR2: MDHEN, SYDVKM. This CDR3 has 15 amino acids. CDR3 region: CASSIRVRQNTEAFF. In DNA form, the CDR3 reads TGTGCCAGCTCCATCCGGGTTCGGCAGAACACTGAAGCTTTCTTT.

The gene calls are TRBV5-1 and TRBJ1-2, with D possibly being TRBD1 (6 bases). Germline CDR1 and CDR2: SGHRS and YFSETQ. The CDR3 is 14 residues long. V gave up 4 bases and J gave up 3 bases, with 13 bases separating them. The CDR3 loop is CASSATGSDYGYTF. The CDR3 DNA reads TGCGCCAGCAGCGCTACAGGGTCTGACTATGGCTACACCTTC.

The V call is TRBV7-8, the J call TRBJ1-4, with 10 nucleotides matching TRBD1. Germline V gives CDR1 SGHVS, CDR2 FQNEAQ. The CDR3 consists of 15 residues. J was trimmed by 7 bases and V by 2 bases; bases with no gene match: 4. The CDR3 sequence is CASSLSGTGVEKLFF. In nucleotides, the CDR3 is TGTGCCAGCAGCTTATCCGGGACAGGGGTTGAAAAACTGTTTTTT.

The chain employs TRBV7-9 and TRBJ2-7, with TRBD1 matching over 8 bases. The germline gives CDR1 SEHNR, CDR2 FQNEAQ (reference sequence). Unmatched junction bases numbered 6, after V lost 5 bases and J lost 0 bases. The CDR3 totals 15 residues. The CDR3 region has the DNA TGTGCCAGCAGCCAACAGGGGGGAAGCTCCTACGAGCAGTACTTC. Amino acids: CASSQQGGSSYEQYF.

Remarks on this clone: Other DNA sequences in this sample translate to the same CDR3. The rearrangement joins TRBV5-1 to TRBJ1-1; D is possibly TRBD1 (5 bases). The V end was cut by 4 bases, the J end by 1 base, with 11 bases between. The CDR3 is 14 amino acids. Germline loops: CDR1 SGHRS, CDR2 YFSETQ. The CDR3 coding sequence is TGCGCCAGCAGCCGCACAGGATCGAACACTGAAGCTTTCTTT. Protein product: CASSRTGSNTEAFF.

The chain joins TRBV6-5 to TRBJ2-7, with a possible D match to TRBD2 (5 bases). V was trimmed by 8 bases and J by 3 bases, leaving 11 bases between them. Germline CDR1 reads MNHEY; CDR2 reads SVGAGI. The CDR3 loop spans 12 amino acids. CDR3 sequence (DNA): TGTGCCAGCGGGAGACGGCACTACGAGCAGTACTTC. This encodes CASGRRHYEQYF.